This TCR beta chain was found in a study of cytomegalovirus exposure and HLA in healthy donors. This CDR3 contains 14 residues. Germline values: CDR1 MNHEY, CDR2 SMNVEV (reference sequence). Between the trimmed V and J ends, which lost 2 bases and 4 bases, there was a span of 11 bases. The protocol was immunoSEQ multiplex PCR, while the TCRdb copy is restricted to in-frame clones and leaves out a portion. The data contain under 250,000 clones, approximately 84% of them singletons. This clonotype was sampled from a man between 18 and 29 years old in good health and CMV-seropositive. The V gene is TRBV27, the J gene TRBJ1-1; weak D call: TRBD1 (5 bases). Sample: PBMCs. CDR3 in DNA: TGTGCCAGCAGTTTAGCTTTGAGGGGCACTGAAGCTTTCTTT. It specifies CASSLALRGTEAFF.